This entry features one T cell receptor beta chain sequence. As yet, its antigen is unknown. The length of the CDR3 is 14 residues. Germline V CDR1 and CDR2: MNHEY, SVGAGI. V lost 0 bases and J 5 bases, leaving 10 bases between the germline ends. This entry comes from a study of cytomegalovirus exposure and HLA in healthy donors. The overall study: In an early release, HLA-typed donors contributed some 80 million unique TCR sequences.

Study-wide results and caveats: Both high specificity and high sensitivity reportedly marked the classifier's diagnosis of cytomegalovirus status.

This PCR relied on a set of 60 Vbeta primers and 13 Jbeta primers. The authors' processing: In a later analysis, of around 83 million unique beta chains, some 10 million appeared in at least two donors. The method was immunoSEQ multiplex PCR; TCRdb's version includes in-frame clones alone and lacks a portion of them. Clone size and V and J calls were adopted from that table, with D and trimming inferred from the DNA. This sample has about 200,000 clones, with roughly three quarters found just once. The genes are TRBV6-5 and TRBJ1-1; D is perhaps TRBD1 (5 bases). Material: PBMCs. The source of this sequence is a male donor in good health and CMV-seropositive. The CDR3 here is CASSYSDRQTEAFF. CDR3 in DNA: TGTGCCAGCAGTTACTCAGACAGACAGACTGAAGCTTTCTTT.